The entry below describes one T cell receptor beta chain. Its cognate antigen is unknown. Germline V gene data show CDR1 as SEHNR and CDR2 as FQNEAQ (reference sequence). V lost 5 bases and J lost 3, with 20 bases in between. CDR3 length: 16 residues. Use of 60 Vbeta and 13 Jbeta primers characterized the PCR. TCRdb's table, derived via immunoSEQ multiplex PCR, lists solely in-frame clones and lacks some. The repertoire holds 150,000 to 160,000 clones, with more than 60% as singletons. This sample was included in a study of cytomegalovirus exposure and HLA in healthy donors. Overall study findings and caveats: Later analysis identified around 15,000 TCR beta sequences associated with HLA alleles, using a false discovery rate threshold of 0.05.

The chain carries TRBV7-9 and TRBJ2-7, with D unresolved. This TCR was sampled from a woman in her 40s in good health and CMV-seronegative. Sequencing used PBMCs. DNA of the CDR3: TGTGCCAGCAGCCCACCTCTAGGTCTCGCCGGCTACGAGCAGTACTTC. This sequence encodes CASSPPLGLAGYEQYF.